This T cell receptor beta chain was sequenced for a study of shared clonotypes between healthy human individuals. Sequencing used immunoSEQ multiplex PCR; TCRdb keeps in-frame clones, though not all of them. The table lists about 1 million clones, about 74% of them singletons, with nearly 1.5% in the top ten. Germline V gene sequence: CDR1 GTSNPN, CDR2 SVGIG (reference sequence). Trimming took off 1 base at V and 4 bases at J, with 14 bases between the two ends. The CDR3 is 15 amino acids. This clone occurred many times. Sequencing was done on a sample of memory CD4+ T cells sorted from blood. The subset here: CD45RA-negative fraction. The sequence was collected from a man aged 18 to 29 in good health. The V and J genes are TRBV30 and TRBJ1-3; a possible D gene is TRBD1 (5 bases). The CDR3 DNA follows: TGTGCCTGGAGTGCCTTCTGGGGCACAGGAAACACCATATATTTT. Translating gives CAWSAFWGTGNTIYF.